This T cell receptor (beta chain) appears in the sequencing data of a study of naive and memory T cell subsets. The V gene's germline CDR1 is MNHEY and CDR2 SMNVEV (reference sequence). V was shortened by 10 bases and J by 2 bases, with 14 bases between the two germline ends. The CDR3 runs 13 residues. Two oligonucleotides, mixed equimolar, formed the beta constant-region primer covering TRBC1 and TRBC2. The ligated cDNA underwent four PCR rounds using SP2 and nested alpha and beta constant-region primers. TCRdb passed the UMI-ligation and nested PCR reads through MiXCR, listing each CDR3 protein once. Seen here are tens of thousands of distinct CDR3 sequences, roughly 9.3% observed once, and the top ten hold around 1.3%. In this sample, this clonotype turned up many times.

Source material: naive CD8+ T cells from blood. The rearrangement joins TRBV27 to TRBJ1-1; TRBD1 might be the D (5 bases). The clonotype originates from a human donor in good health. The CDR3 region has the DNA TGTGCCACCCAAGGAGGGGTAAACACTGAAGCTTTCTTT. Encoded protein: CATQGGVNTEAFF.